This T cell receptor beta chain was retrieved from a study of TIL therapy for anti-PD-1-resistant metastatic lung cancer. Sequencing used immunoSEQ v3. The data were produced by immunoSEQ multiplex PCR, yet TCRdb's version contains in-frame clones alone and is incomplete. Of tens of thousands of clones listed, around 90% are singletons. Noted time point: pre-treatment sample, taken before nivolumab and TIL therapy. The germline V and J ends were trimmed by 2 bases and 9 bases, with 16 bases remaining between them. CDR1 and CDR2 (germline): MGHDK, SYGVNS. The CDR3 loop spans 14 amino acids. The chain carries TRBV25-1 and TRBJ1-2; D ambiguous. The sample was blood, taken at baseline. The source of this sequence is a person aged 25 to 80 with non-small cell lung cancer. The DNA for the CDR3 is TGTGCCAGCAGTGAAGCCGGGCCTGCGCCGCGCTACACCTTC. It yields the protein CASSEAGPAPRYTF.